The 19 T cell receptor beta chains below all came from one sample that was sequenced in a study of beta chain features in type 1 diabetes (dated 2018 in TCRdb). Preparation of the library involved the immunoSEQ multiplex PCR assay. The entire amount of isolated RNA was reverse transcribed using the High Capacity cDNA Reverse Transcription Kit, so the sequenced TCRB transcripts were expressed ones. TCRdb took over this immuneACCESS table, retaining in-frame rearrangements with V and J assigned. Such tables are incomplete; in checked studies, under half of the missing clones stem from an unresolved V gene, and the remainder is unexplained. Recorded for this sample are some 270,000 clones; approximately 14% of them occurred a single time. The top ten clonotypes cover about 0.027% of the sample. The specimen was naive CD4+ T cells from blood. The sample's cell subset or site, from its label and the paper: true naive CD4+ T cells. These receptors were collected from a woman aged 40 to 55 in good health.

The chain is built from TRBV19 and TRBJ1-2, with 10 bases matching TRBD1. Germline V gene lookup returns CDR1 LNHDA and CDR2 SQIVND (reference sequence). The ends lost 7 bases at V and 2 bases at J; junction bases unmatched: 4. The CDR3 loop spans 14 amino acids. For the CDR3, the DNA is TGTGCCAGTACCCCGGACAGGGGGAACTATGGCTACACCTTC. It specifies CASTPDRGNYGYTF.

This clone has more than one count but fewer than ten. In DNA, the CDR3 is TGTGCCAGTAGCCAGGGTCCTGTGGCAGATACGCAGTATTTT. Translated: CASSQGPVADTQYF. The chain uses TRBV19 and TRBJ2-3; D may be TRBD1 (5 bases). CDR1 is LNHDA, CDR2 SQIVND, per germline (reference sequence). The CDR3 is 14 amino acids. Trimming took 6 bases from V and 4 from J, leaving 14 bases between them.

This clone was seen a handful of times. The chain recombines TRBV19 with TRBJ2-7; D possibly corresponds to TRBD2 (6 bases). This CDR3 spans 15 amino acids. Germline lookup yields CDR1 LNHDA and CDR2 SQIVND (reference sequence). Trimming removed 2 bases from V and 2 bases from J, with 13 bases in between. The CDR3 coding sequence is TGTGCCAGTAGTATAAGGGAGACGGGAGCCTACGAGCAGTACTTC. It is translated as CASSIRETGAYEQYF.

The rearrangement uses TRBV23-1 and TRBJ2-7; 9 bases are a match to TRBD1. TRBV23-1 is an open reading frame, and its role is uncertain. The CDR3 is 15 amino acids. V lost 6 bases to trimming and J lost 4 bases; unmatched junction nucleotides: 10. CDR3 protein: CASSRDGTGHYEQYF. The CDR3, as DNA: TGCGCCAGCAGCCGTGATGGGACAGGGCATTACGAGCAGTACTTC.

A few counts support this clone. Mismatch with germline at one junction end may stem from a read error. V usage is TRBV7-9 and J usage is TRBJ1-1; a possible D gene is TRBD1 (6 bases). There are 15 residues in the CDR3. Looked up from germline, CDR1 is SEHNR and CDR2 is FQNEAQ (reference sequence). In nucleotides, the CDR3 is TGTGCCAGCAGCTTAGTTGACAGGCCGAACCCTGAAGCTTTCTTT. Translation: CASSLVDRPNPEAFF.

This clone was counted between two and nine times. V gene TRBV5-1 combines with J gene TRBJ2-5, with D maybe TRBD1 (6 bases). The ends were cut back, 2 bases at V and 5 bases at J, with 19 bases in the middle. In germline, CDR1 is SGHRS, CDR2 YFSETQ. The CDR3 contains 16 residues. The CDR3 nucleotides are TGCGCCAGCAGCTTCGCTCTGACAGGCATTATGGAGACCCAGTACTTC. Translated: CASSFALTGIMETQYF.

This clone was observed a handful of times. CDR3: CASGFGDSYNEQFF. In nucleotides, the CDR3 is TGTGCTAGTGGTTTTGGCGACAGCTACAATGAGCAGTTCTTC. The rearrangement uses TRBV12-5 and TRBJ2-1; tentatively, D is TRBD1 (5 bases). The CDR3 has 14 amino acids. Between the trimmed V and J ends, which lost 3 bases and 3 bases, there was a span of 9 bases. In germline, CDR1 is LGHNT, CDR2 FRNRAP.

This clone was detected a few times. Here the CDR3 DNA reads TGTGCCAGCAGCCTAAGAATACAGGGGGCGTCCTACAATGAGCAGTTCTTC. Amino acids: CASSLRIQGASYNEQFF. This chain connects TRBV7-4 to TRBJ2-1; 9 bases are shared with TRBD1. V shed 5 bases and J 1 base; nucleotides not matched to a gene: 9. The CDR3 runs 17 residues. Germline assignment: CDR1 SGHVT and CDR2 SQSDAQ.

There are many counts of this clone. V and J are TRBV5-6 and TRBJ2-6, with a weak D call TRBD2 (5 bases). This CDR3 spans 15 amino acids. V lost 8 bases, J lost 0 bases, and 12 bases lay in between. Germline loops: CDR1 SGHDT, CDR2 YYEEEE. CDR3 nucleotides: TGTGCCAGTTCGGGCGAGGGCTCTGGGGCCAACGTCCTGACTTTC. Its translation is CASSGEGSGANVLTF.

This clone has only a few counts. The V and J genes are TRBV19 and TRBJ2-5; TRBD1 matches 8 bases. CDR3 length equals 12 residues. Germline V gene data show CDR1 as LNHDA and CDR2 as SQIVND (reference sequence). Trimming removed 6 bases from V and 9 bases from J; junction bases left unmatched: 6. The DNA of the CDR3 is TGTGCCAGTAGAGGACAGGGATTGTCCCAGTACTTC. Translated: CASRGQGLSQYF.

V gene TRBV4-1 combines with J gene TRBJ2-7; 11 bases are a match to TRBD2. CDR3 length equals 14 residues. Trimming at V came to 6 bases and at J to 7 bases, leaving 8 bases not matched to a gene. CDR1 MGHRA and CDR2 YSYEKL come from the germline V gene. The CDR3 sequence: CASSLAGGPGEQYF. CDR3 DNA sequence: TGCGCCAGCAGTCTAGCGGGGGGCCCGGGGGAGCAGTACTTC.

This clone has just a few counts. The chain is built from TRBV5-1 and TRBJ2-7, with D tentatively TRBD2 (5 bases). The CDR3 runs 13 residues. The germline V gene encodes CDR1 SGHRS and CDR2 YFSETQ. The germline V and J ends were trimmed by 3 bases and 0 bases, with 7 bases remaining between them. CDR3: CASSSGYSYEQYF. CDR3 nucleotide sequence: TGCGCCAGCAGCTCGGGATACTCCTACGAGCAGTACTTC.

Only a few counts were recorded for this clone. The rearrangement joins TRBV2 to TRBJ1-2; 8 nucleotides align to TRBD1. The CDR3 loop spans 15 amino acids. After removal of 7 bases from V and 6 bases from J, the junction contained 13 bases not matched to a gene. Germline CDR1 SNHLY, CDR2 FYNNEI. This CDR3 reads CASTRTGQEGDGYTF. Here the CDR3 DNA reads TGTGCCAGCACCCGCACGGGACAGGAAGGGGATGGCTACACCTTC.

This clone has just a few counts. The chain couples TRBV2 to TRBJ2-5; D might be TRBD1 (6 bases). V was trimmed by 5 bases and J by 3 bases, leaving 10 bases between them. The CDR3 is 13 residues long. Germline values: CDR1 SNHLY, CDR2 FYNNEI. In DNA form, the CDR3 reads TGTGCCAGCAGTCAACAGGGAGAAGAGACCCAGTACTTC. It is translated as CASSQQGEETQYF.

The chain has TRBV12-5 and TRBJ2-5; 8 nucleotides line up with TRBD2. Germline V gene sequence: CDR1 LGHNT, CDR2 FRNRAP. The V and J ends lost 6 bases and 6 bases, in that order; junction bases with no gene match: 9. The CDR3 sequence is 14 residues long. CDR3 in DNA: TGTGCTAGTGGGGGGTCCGGGGGGGGAAAGACCCAGTACTTC. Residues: CASGGSGGGKTQYF. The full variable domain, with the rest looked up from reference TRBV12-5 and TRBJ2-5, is DARVTQTPRHKVTEMGQEVTMRCQPILGHNTVFWYRQTMMQGLELLAYFRNRAPLDDSGMPKDRFSAEMPDATLATLKIQPSEPRDSAVYFCASGGSGGGKTQYFGPGTRLLVL.

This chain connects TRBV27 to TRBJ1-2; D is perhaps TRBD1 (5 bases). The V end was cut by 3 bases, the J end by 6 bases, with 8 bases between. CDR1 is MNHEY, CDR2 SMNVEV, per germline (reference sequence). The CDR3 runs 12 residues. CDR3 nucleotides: TGTGCCAGCAGTTTGGCAGGGCATGGCTACACCTTC. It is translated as CASSLAGHGYTF.

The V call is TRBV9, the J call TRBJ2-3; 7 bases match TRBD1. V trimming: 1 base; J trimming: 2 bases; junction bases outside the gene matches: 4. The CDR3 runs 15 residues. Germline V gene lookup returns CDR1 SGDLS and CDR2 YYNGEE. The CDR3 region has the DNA TGTGCCAGCAGCGTATGGGACAGCTCCACAGATACGCAGTATTTT. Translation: CASSVWDSSTDTQYF.

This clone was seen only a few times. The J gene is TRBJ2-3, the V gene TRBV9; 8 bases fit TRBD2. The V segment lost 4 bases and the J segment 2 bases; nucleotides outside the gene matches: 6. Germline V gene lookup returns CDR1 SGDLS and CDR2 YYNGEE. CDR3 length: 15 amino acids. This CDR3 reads CASSLRLAFTDTQYF. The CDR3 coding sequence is TGTGCCAGCAGCCTACGACTAGCGTTCACAGATACGCAGTATTTT.

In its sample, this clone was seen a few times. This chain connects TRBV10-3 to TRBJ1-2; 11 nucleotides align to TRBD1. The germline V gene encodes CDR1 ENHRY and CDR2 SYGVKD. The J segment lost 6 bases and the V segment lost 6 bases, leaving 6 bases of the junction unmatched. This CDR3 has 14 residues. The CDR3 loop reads CAIRRGQGANGYTF. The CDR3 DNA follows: TGTGCCATCAGACGAGGACAGGGGGCGAATGGCTACACCTTC.